The rows below give T cell receptor beta chains drawn from one sample of a study of blood T cell repertoires in COVID-19. The method was immunoSEQ multiplex PCR; TCRdb's version includes in-frame clones alone and lacks a portion of them. The sample lists 150,000 to 200,000 clones; around 90% were seen once. Sequencing was done on a sample of peripheral blood. The receptor set was obtained from a man in his fifties or sixties with acute or convalescent COVID-19. Both conserved end residues are part of each CDR3. Fields, in order: D gene, J gene, clone size, V gene, CDR3 DNA, CDR3 protein. The D gene is left open where the match is weak. Only some rows state a clone size, as once, few, many or a class for expanded clones.

TRBD1,TRBJ1-2,-,TRBV2,TGTGCCAGCGTTCGGACAGGCTTTAACTATGGCTACACCTTC,CASVRTGFNYGYTF
TRBD1,TRBJ1-4,-,TRBV30,TGTGCCTGGACGACAGGGATAGGTGAAAAACTGTTTTTT,CAWTTGIGEKLFF
-,TRBJ1-1,-,TRBV29-1,TGCAGCGTTGATAGGGGGAGTACTGAAGCTTTCTTT,CSVDRGSTEAFF
-,TRBJ1-1,-,TRBV29-1,TGCAGCGCAACAGGGAACACTGAAGCTTTCTTT,CSATGNTEAFF
TRBD1,TRBJ2-7,-,TRBV5-4,TGTGCCAGCAGCTGGGACAGGGGGGACGAGCAGTACTTC,CASSWDRGDEQYF
-,TRBJ1-3,-,TRBV3-1/TRBV3-2,TGTGCCAGCAGTCCCCCGGCGGGGGGATCTGGAAACACCATATATTTT,CASSPPAGGSGNTIYF
-,TRBJ1-5,-,TRBV5-1,TGCGCCAGCAGCTCCGGGGAGAGTAGCAATCAGCCCCAGCATTTT,CASSSGESSNQPQHF
-,TRBJ2-7,-,TRBV20-1,TGCAGTGCTCTCAGGGATCCCGAGCAGTACTTC,CSALRDPEQYF
-,TRBJ1-3,-,TRBV18,TGTGCCAGCTCACCTTTTCCCAGTCCCGGAAACACCATATATTTT,CASSPFPSPGNTIYF
-,TRBJ1-2,-,TRBV28,TGTGCCAGCAGTTTCCGGACAGACTATGGCTACACCTTC,CASSFRTDYGYTF
-,TRBJ2-3,-,TRBV30,TGTGCCTGGAGCCCTTACACAGATACGCAGTATTTT,CAWSPYTDTQYF
-,TRBJ1-2,once,TRBV9,TGTGCCAGCAGCCCCCGGGAAGGGACTACTGGCTACACCTTC,CASSPREGTTGYTF
TRBD2,TRBJ2-3,-,TRBV10-1,TGCGCCAGCAGCTCAGGACTAGCGGGGGGCACAGATACGCAGTATTTT,CASSSGLAGGTDTQYF
TRBD1,TRBJ2-1,-,TRBV24-1,TGTGCCACCAGTGACCCTGGACAGGACAACAATGAGCAGTTCTTC,CATSDPGQDNNEQFF
-,TRBJ1-3,-,TRBV5-1,TGCGCCAGCAGCTTGACAGGGAGTTTCTCTGGAAACACCATATATTTT,CASSLTGSFSGNTIYF
-,TRBJ1-1,-,TRBV6-5,TGTGCCAGCACCCTAGGACAGCACATGAACACTGAAGCTTTCTTT,CASTLGQHMNTEAFF
-,TRBJ2-4,many,TRBV15,TGTGCCACCAGCAACGGGGACATTCAGTACTTC,CATSNGDIQYF
TRBD1,TRBJ2-5,-,TRBV5-1,TGCGCCAGCAGTCAGACAGGGCGGGCAGAGACCCAGTACTTC,CASSQTGRAETQYF
TRBD2,TRBJ2-2,-,TRBV18,TGTGCCAGCTCATCGGGACTAGCGGGAGTCTCCGGGGAGCTGTTTTTT,CASSSGLAGVSGELFF
TRBD1,TRBJ2-4,many,TRBV6-6,TGTGCCAGCAGTCTCCAGGCCTACGGGACAGGGGGAAACATTCAGTACTTC,CASSLQAYGTGGNIQYF
TRBD1,TRBJ1-2,-,TRBV29-1,TGCAGCGTTACAGGGGGCGACAACTATGGCTACACCTTC,CSVTGGDNYGYTF
TRBD1,TRBJ2-1,-,TRBV6-5,TGTGCCAGCATCCCCCCGGACAGGGGTAAGGATGAGCAGTTCTTC,CASIPPDRGKDEQFF
-,TRBJ1-4,-,TRBV3-1/TRBV3-2,TGTGCCAGCAGCCAAGCAGGGGAAAAACTGTTTTTT,CASSQAGEKLFF
-,TRBJ1-2,-,TRBV30,TGTGCCTGGAGTGTCGGATCGTTTGAGCGCTATGGCTACACCTTC,CAWSVGSFERYGYTF
TRBD2,TRBJ2-3,-,TRBV30,TGTGCCTGGAGTGTTCGGGGGGGCTTCACAGATACGCAGTATTTT,CAWSVRGGFTDTQYF
-,TRBJ1-2,-,TRBV2,TGTGCCAGCAGTGTAGGGGCCAACTATGGCTACACCTTC,CASSVGANYGYTF
-,TRBJ1-6,-,TRBV7-8,TGTGCCAGCAGCTTAAGATCGGGGGACTCCTATAATTCACCCCTCCACTTT,CASSLRSGDSYNSPLHF
-,TRBJ1-5,-,TRBV30,TGTGCCTGGAGTGGGGTCAGGGGTGGTAATCAGCCCCAGCATTTT,CAWSGVRGGNQPQHF
TRBD1,TRBJ2-5,-,TRBV27,TGTGCCAGCAGTTTGCGGACAGGGGGTCAAGAGACCCAGTACTTC,CASSLRTGGQETQYF